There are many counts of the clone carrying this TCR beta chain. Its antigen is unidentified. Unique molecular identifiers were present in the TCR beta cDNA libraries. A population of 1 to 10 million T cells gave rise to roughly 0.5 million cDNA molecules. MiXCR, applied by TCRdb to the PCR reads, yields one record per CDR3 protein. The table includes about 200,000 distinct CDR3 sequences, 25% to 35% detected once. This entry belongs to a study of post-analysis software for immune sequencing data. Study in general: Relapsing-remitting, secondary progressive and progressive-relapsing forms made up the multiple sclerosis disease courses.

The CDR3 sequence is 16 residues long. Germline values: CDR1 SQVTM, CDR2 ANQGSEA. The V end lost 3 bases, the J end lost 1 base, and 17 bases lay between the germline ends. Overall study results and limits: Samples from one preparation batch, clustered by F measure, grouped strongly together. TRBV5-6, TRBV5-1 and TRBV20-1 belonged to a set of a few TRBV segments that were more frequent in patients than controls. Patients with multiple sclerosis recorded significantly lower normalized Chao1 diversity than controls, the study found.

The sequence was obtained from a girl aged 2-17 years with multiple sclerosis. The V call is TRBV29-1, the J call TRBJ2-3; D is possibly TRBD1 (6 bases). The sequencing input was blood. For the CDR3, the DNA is TGCAGCGTTGATCTCTCAGGGGACCGACGCACAGATACGCAGTATTTT. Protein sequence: CSVDLSGDRRTDTQYF.